This TCR beta chain was captured by sequencing in a study of T-cell reconstitution after alpha-beta-depleted transplantation in children. General study findings and limits: Surviving recipient T cells and intrathymic progenitors accounted for some patients' high TCRbeta diversity at day 60. A year had passed since transplant, and T-cell counts and diversity by then came mostly from newly produced T cells. Reported findings indicate that, about two months after transplant, alpha-beta T cells came from several hundred expanded clones, which were derived from non-depleted graft cells.

Unique molecular identifiers were incorporated when the TCRbeta library was constructed. MiXCR was run by TCRdb on the PCR reads, yielding one entry per CDR3 protein. The data show around 370,000 distinct CDR3 sequences, with about 16% seen just once and approximately 44% held by the top ten. The germline CDR1 and CDR2 sequences are LNHNV and YYDKDF (reference sequence). CDR3 length: 14 residues. V was pared by 7 bases and J by 5 bases, with 9 bases of the junction left unmatched. On this clonotype itself: The antigen is unknown.

This receptor was identified in a male patient aged 2 to 9 who had a stem cell transplant for acute lymphoblastic leukemia, so the T cells may come from the graft donor. The chain couples TRBV15 to TRBJ1-1; 8 positions agree with TRBD1. The sequencing here drew on PBMCs, mostly from graft donor cells, taken 360 days after TCRalphabeta/CD19-depleted stem cell transplant. The CDR3 DNA is TGTGCCACCACCCAGGACAGGGAATCGACTGAAGCTTTCTTT. Protein: CATTQDRESTEAFF.